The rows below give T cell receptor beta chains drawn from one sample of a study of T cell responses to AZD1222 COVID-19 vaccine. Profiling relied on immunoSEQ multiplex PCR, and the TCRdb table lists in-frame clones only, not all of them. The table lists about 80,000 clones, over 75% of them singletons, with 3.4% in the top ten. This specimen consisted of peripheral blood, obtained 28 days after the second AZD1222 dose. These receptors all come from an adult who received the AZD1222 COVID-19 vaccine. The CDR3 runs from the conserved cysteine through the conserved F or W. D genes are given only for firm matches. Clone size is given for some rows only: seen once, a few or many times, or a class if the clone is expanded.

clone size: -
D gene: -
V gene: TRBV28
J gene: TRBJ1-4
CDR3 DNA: TGTGCCAGCACCCAAGGACAGCATGGGAATGAAAAACTGTTTTTT
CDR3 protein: CASTQGQHGNEKLFF

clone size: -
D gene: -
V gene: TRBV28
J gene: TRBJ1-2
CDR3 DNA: TGTGCCAGCAGTTGGACAGTGACTAACTATGGCTACACCTTC
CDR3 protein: CASSWTVTNYGYTF

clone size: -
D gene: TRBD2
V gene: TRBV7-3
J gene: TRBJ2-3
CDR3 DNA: TGTGCCAGCAGCTTAACCAGCGGGGCAGCAGATACGCAGTATTTT
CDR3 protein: CASSLTSGAADTQYF

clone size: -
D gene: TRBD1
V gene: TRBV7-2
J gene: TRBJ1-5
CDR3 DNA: TGTGCCAGCAGCTCTAGACAGGGAAATCAGCCCCAGCATTTT
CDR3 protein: CASSSRQGNQPQHF

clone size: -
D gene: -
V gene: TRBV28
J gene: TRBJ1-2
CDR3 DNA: TGTGCCAGCAAAATGCAGGGGTACTATGGCTACACCTTC
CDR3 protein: CASKMQGYYGYTF

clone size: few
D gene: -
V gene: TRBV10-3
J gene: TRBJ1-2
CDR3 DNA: TGTGCCATCAGGGCAGAACGGGACTACACCTTC
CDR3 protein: CAIRAERDYTF

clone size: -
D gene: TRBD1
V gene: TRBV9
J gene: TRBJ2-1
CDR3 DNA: TGTGCCAGCAGCGCCGAAGTTGGGGGGACAGGGGACAATGAGCAGTTCTTC
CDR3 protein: CASSAEVGGTGDNEQFF

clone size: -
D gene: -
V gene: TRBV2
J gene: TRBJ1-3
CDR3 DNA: TGTGCCAGCAGGGGGGGGGCAGGAAACACCATATATTTT
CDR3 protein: CASRGGAGNTIYF

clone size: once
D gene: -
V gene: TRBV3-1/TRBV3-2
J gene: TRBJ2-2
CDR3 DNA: TGTGCCAGCAGCTCAGTGGACGGGGAGCTGTTTTTT
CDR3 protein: CASSSVDGELFF

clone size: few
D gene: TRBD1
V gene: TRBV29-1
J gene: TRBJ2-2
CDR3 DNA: TGCAGCGTCTCGACAGGGGCGAACACCGGGGAGCTGTTTTTT
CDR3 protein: CSVSTGANTGELFF

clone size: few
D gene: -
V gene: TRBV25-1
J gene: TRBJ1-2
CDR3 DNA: TGTGCCAGCAGTGACCCAGGGTCCAACTATGGCTACACCTTC
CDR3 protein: CASSDPGSNYGYTF

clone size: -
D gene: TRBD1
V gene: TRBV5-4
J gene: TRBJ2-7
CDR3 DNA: TGTGCCAGCAGCCTAGACAGGGGATCCTACGAGCAGTACTTC
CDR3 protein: CASSLDRGSYEQYF

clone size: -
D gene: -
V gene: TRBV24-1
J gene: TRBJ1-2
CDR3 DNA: TGTGCCACCAGTGATTTGATGGCAGACTATGGCTACACCTTC
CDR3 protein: CATSDLMADYGYTF

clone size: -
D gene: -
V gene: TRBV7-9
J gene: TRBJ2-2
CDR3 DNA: TGTGCCAGCAGCTACACTCAGGGGAACACCGGGGAGCTGTTTTTT
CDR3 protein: CASSYTQGNTGELFF